This TCR beta chain was found in a study of T cells in Graves' hyperthyroidism and ophthalmopathy. Across the whole study: Peripheral blood was drawn at first diagnosis, prior to all treatment.

Losses at the gene ends were 6 bases for V and 1 base for J; bases not matched to a gene: 12. There are 16 residues in the CDR3. Germline V gene data show CDR1 as DFQATT and CDR2 as SNEGSKA (reference sequence). Researchers took RNA transcripts and amplified the TCR beta CDR3 regions from them. Researchers ran a first-round RT-PCR on the TCR CDR3 using the HTBI primer set. MiXCR, applied by TCRdb to the multiplex PCR reads, yields one record per CDR3 protein. The data contain around 520,000 distinct CDR3 sequences, 14% of them singletons. This clonotype was observed many times. This clonotype originated in a woman younger than 35 with Graves' hyperthyroidism. The source material was blood. The J gene is TRBJ2-5, the V gene TRBV20-1; 9 nucleotides line up with TRBD1. The CDR3 region is CSAQSTSTGGQETQYF. The CDR3 DNA follows: TGCAGTGCCCAATCAACCTCGACAGGGGGCCAAGAGACCCAGTACTTC.